This T cell receptor beta chain was profiled in a study of T cells in Graves' hyperthyroidism and ophthalmopathy. The wider study: Initial diagnosis, before any treatment, was when peripheral blood was collected. Study conclusions and caveats: From stable hyperthyroidism, ophthalmopathy was set apart by a 13 V-J model.

Patients with ophthalmopathy all had a Clinical Activity Score of at least 3, a NOSPECS grade of at least 4 and duration under 3 months. Turning to this clonotype: Its matching antigen is unknown.

V was shortened by 10 bases and J by 6 bases, with 15 bases between the two germline ends. The germline V gene has CDR1 SNHLY and CDR2 FYNNEI. This CDR3 is 12 amino acids long. There were TCR beta CDR3 regions amplified from RNA transcripts. When the TCR CDR3 underwent first-round RT-PCR, the HTBI primer set was used. Using its own MiXCR run on the multiplex PCR reads, TCRdb lists one record per CDR3 protein. The table has 200,000 to 250,000 distinct CDR3 sequences, around 15% seen once. The V call is TRBV2, the J call TRBJ1-2, with D possibly being TRBD1 (6 bases). The sequenced material came from blood. This sequence was found in a woman under 30 with Graves' ophthalmopathy. CDR3 sequence reads: CATKQGEDGYTF. CDR3 DNA sequence: TGTGCCACGAAACAGGGTGAGGATGGCTACACCTTC.